This TCR beta chain was observed in a study of T cells in Graves' hyperthyroidism and ophthalmopathy. Germline lookup yields CDR1 SGHKS and CDR2 YYEKEE (reference sequence). CDR3 size: 15 residues. V lost 0 bases and J lost 2, with 11 bases in between. Amplified TCR beta CDR3 regions derived from RNA transcripts. The HTBI set primed first-round TCR CDR3 RT-PCR. MiXCR, run by TCRdb on the multiplex PCR reads, gives a single entry per CDR3 protein. The sample has a few hundred thousand distinct CDR3 sequences; more than 13% are singletons. The receptor's source is a woman between 25 and 40 years old with Graves' hyperthyroidism. J is TRBJ2-5 and V is TRBV5-5; D is unresolved. Source material: blood. The CDR3 sequence is CASSLGRMGQETQYF. In DNA form, the CDR3 reads TGTGCCAGCAGCTTGGGCAGAATGGGGCAAGAGACCCAGTACTTC. Using reference TRBV5-5 and TRBJ2-5 for the parts outside the CDR3, the full variable domain is DAGVTQSPTHLIKTRGQQVTLRCSPISGHKSVSWYQQVLGQGPQFIFQYYEKEERGRGNFPDRFSARQFPNYSSELNVNALLLGDSALYLCASSLGRMGQETQYFGPGTRLLVL.